This T cell receptor (beta chain) was obtained from a study of CD8+ T cells in alopecia areata. Study-level findings and limits: Possibly as an HLA-related effect, TCR sharing across patients appeared less clear than in mice.

Treatment described: oral pan-JAK inhibitor, 5-10 mg twice daily. Extracted RNA was reverse transcribed, and the resulting cDNA served as sequencing template. Only in-frame clones appear in the TCRdb table, and some are missing; sequencing was by immunoSEQ multiplex PCR. Of 200,000 or so clones in the sample, 58% were seen once. V lost 3 bases and J 4 bases, leaving 6 bases between the germline ends. The CDR3 runs 12 residues. Germline CDR1 reads LGHNT; CDR2 reads FRNRAP. On this clone: Its antigen is not identified.

This chain uses TRBV12-5 with TRBJ2-5; D call uncertain. The input for sequencing was CD4+ T cells sorted from blood, taken at week 24, from a patient treated with tofacitinib. The origin of this receptor is a human donor with alopecia areata. The CDR3 loop reads CASGFGRETQYF. The DNA for the CDR3 is TGTGCTAGTGGTTTCGGGCGAGAGACCCAGTACTTC.